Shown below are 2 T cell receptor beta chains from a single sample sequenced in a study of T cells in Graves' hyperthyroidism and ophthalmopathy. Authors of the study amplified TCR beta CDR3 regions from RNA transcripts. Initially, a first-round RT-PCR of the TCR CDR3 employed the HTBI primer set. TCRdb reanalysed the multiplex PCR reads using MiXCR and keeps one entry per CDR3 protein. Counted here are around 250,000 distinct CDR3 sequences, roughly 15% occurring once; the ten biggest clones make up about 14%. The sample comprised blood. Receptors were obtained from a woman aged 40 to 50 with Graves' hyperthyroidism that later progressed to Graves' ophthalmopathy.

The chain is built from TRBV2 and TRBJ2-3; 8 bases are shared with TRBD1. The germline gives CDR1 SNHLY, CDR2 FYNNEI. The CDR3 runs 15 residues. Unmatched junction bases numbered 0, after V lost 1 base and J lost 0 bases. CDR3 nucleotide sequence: TGTGCCAGCAGTGAAGGGACAGGGAGCACAGATACGCAGTATTTT. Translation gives CASSEGTGSTDTQYF.

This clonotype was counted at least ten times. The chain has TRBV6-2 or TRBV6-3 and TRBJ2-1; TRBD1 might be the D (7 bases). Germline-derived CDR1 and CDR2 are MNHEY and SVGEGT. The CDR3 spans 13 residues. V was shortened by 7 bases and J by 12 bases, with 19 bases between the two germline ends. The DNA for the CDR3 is TGTGCCAGCACGGATCGGACCCAGGGGGGGCAGTTCTTC. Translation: CASTDRTQGGQFF.